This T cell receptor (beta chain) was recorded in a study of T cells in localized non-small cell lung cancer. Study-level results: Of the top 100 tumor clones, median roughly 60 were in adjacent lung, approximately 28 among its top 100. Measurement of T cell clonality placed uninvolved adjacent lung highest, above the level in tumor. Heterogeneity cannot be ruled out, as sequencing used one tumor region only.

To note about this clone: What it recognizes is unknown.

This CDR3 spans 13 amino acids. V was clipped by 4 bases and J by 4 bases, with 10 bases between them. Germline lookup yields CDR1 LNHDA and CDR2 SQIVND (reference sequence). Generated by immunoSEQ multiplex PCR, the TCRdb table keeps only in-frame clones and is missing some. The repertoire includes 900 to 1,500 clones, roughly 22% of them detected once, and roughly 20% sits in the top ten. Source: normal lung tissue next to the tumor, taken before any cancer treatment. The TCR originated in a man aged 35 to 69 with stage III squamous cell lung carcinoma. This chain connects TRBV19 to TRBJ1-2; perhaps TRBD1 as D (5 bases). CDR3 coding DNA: TGTGCCAGTAGTAGGGGACTCCTCTATGGCTACACCTTC. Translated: CASSRGLLYGYTF.